These 19 T cell receptor beta chains were all obtained from the same sample, sequenced in a study of OX40 agonist ivuxolimab in advanced cancers. Profiling relied on immunoSEQ multiplex PCR, and the TCRdb table lists in-frame clones only, not all of them. The sample contains tens of thousands of clones, about 84% of which appear only once. The specimen was CD4+ or CD8+ T cells sorted from blood, collected in a trial of the OX40 agonist ivuxolimab. The receptor source for this set is an adult with an advanced solid tumor such as melanoma, head and neck, liver or kidney cancer.

The chain joins TRBV5-1 to TRBJ2-1; no definite D call. The CDR3 runs 16 residues. Between the trimmed V and J ends, which lost 0 bases and 4 bases, there was a span of 14 bases. The germline gives CDR1 SGHRS, CDR2 YFSETQ. In DNA form, the CDR3 reads TGCGCCAGCAGCTTGGCGGTCACCACTGGGTACAATGAGCAGTTCTTC. It translates to CASSLAVTTGYNEQFF.

The chain links TRBV11-2 to TRBJ1-2, with 9 bases matching TRBD1. CDR1 SGHAT and CDR2 FQNNGV come from the germline V gene. The trim removed 5 bases at V and 1 base at J, leaving 8 bases unmatched. The length of the CDR3 is 16 residues. The CDR3 bases are TGTGCCAGCAGCGATGCCCGACAGGGGGTTAACTATGGCTACACCTTC. Protein product: CASSDARQGVNYGYTF.

This chain uses TRBV2 with TRBJ2-6; no firm D call. The germline V gene encodes CDR1 SNHLY and CDR2 FYNNEI. CDR3 length equals 16 residues. The V gene lost 2 bases and the J gene lost 3 bases, with 11 bases spanning the gap. DNA of the CDR3: TGTGCCAGCAGTGAATCCCCAACCGGTGGGGCCAACGTCCTGACTTTC. This gives the protein CASSESPTGGANVLTF.

The V and J genes are TRBV4-2 and TRBJ2-1, with D perhaps matching TRBD2 (7 bases). V was cut by 1 base and J by 9 bases, with 16 bases left in between. Looked up from germline, CDR1 is LGHNA and CDR2 is YNFKEQ. The CDR3 is 15 residues long. CDR3 DNA: TGTGCCAGCAGCCAAGTTGGGGGGGGGCTAACTGAGCAGTTCTTC. It encodes CASSQVGGGLTEQFF.

The sample holds one count of this clone. The V gene is TRBV7-2, the J gene TRBJ1-5; D is uncertain. This CDR3 has 14 residues. V lost 0 bases and J 4 bases, leaving 7 bases between the germline ends. The germline V gene has CDR1 SGHTA and CDR2 FQGNSA. The CDR3 nucleotides read TGTGCCAGCAGCTTAGCGTCAGAAAATCAGCCCCAGCATTTT. Its translation: CASSLASENQPQHF.

The V gene is TRBV6-5, the J gene TRBJ2-5; D is ambiguous. V shed 2 bases and J shed 5 bases, with 6 bases lying between them. The CDR3 is 12 residues long. Germline values: CDR1 MNHEY, CDR2 SVGAGI. DNA of the CDR3: TGTGCCAGCAGTTACGCGAGGGAGACCCAGTACTTC. Protein: CASSYARETQYF.

In its sample, this clone was seen a few times. The chain uses TRBV21-1 and TRBJ2-7; TRBD1 was called by the table and not checked on the DNA. TRBV21-1 is labeled a pseudogene. This CDR3 comprises 15 residues. The CDR3 spells CASSLEGHPRDEQYV. The DNA for the CDR3 is TGTGCCAGCAGCTTAGAGGGACACCCGCGTGACGAGCAGTACGTC.

This rearrangement joins TRBV19 to TRBJ2-2; the D is unclear. V was pared by 6 bases and J by 5 bases, with 13 bases between. In germline, CDR1 is LNHDA, CDR2 SQIVND (reference sequence). The CDR3 spans 14 residues. The CDR3 bases are TGTGCCAGTAGCAGAGGTCTACTAACCGGGGAGCTGTTTTTT. Its translation: CASSRGLLTGELFF.

This chain connects TRBV5-1 to TRBJ2-7; 9 bases fit TRBD1. V gave up 4 bases and J gave up 5 bases; unmatched junction bases: 7. This CDR3 is built from 14 residues. From germline, CDR1 is SGHRS and CDR2 YFSETQ. DNA of the CDR3: TGCGCCAGCAGCCCCCGGACAGGGGAGGACGAGCAGTACTTC. Translation gives CASSPRTGEDEQYF.

The chain carries TRBV2 and TRBJ1-4; D is unresolved. CDR1 and CDR2 (germline): SNHLY, FYNNEI. The CDR3 covers 12 residues. Trimming removed 8 bases from V and 8 bases from J, with 12 bases in between. CDR3 protein: CASGQVEEKLFF. The CDR3 DNA reads TGTGCCAGCGGGCAGGTAGAGGAAAAACTGTTTTTT.

V and J are TRBV4-2 and TRBJ2-5, with 8 bases that match TRBD2. The J call may be wrong; the DNA end is better matched by TRBJ2-7. The CDR3 has 15 amino acids. The germline CDR1 and CDR2 sequences are LGHNA and YNFKEQ. CDR3 DNA sequence: TGTGCCAGCAGCCCCGTGGGGACTAGTCTCCACGAGCAGTACTTC. It encodes CASSPVGTSLHEQYF.

J is TRBJ2-3 and V is TRBV7-9; 7 bases are a match to TRBD2. Germline lookup yields CDR1 SEHNR and CDR2 FQNEAQ (reference sequence). The CDR3 has 17 residues. Trimming at V came to 5 bases and at J to 2 bases, leaving 13 bases not matched to a gene. CDR3 residues: CASSQELGLGLTDTQYF. The DNA of the CDR3 is TGTGCCAGCAGCCAAGAATTAGGACTAGGGCTCACAGATACGCAGTATTTT.

The chain links TRBV7-9 to TRBJ2-3; D is undetermined. CDR3 length equals 15 residues. V was shortened by 5 bases and J by 4 bases, with 16 bases between the two germline ends. Per germline, CDR1 SEHNR and CDR2 FQNEAQ (reference sequence). The CDR3 is CASSDTSISPDTQYF. The CDR3 coding sequence is TGTGCCAGCAGCGACACAAGTATTAGCCCAGATACGCAGTATTTT.

This chain connects TRBV6-5 to TRBJ2-3; tentative D call: TRBD2 (6 bases). This CDR3 has 13 residues. Germline CDR1 MNHEY, CDR2 SVGAGI. The ends were cut back, 2 bases at V and 4 bases at J, with 7 bases in the middle. The CDR3 loop is CASSYGGADTQYF. CDR3 bases: TGTGCCAGCAGTTACGGCGGGGCAGATACGCAGTATTTT.

The chain employs TRBV4-3 and TRBJ2-2; D not certain. From germline, CDR1 is LGHNA and CDR2 YSLEER. CDR3 length: 15 amino acids. Deletions cut 1 base from V and 2 bases from J, with 8 bases between. This chain's CDR3 is CASSQAPDNTGELFF. For the CDR3, the DNA is TGCGCCAGCAGCCAAGCCCCGGACAACACCGGGGAGCTGTTTTTT.

This rearrangement joins TRBV28 to TRBJ1-2, with 10 bases aligning to TRBD1. CDR1 and CDR2 (germline): MDHEN, SYDVKM. Trimming at V came to 6 bases and at J to 4 bases, leaving 8 bases not matched to a gene. The CDR3 consists of 15 residues. The CDR3, as DNA: TGTGCCAGCAGATCGACAGGGGGCCACGGCTATGGCTACACCTTC. It encodes CASRSTGGHGYGYTF.

V is TRBV7-9 and J is TRBJ2-1; no clear D. Trimming pared 0 bases from V and 5 bases from J, leaving 14 bases between. The germline CDR1 and CDR2 sequences are SEHNR and FQNEAQ (reference sequence). The CDR3 has 16 residues. The CDR3 DNA is TGTGCCAGCAGCTTAGCCCGTGCCCAGAGCCACAATGAGCAGTTCTTC. It translates to CASSLARAQSHNEQFF.

V usage is TRBV7-6 and J usage is TRBJ1-1, with D maybe TRBD1 (6 bases). There are 18 residues in the CDR3. Germline CDR1 reads SGHVS; CDR2 reads FNYEAQ. Deletions cut 5 bases from V and 10 bases from J, with 32 bases between. DNA for the CDR3: TGTGCCAGCAGCCGGGGGGGGCGGTTCTCAAACCCCCCTCCGGCAGCTTTCTTT. It specifies CASSRGGRFSNPPPAAFF.

J is TRBJ2-3 and V is TRBV5-1; TRBD1 aligns across 9 bases. CDR1 is SGHRS, CDR2 YFSETQ, per germline. V lost 2 bases and J lost 5; bases outside the gene matches: 15. CDR3 size: 18 residues. The CDR3 spells CASSFQKDRGLTGDTQYF. CDR3 in DNA: TGCGCCAGCAGCTTCCAAAAGGACAGGGGCCTTACCGGAGATACGCAGTATTTT.